Listed below are T cell receptor beta chains from one sample, sequenced in a study of T cells in Graves' hyperthyroidism and ophthalmopathy. TCRdb independently ran MiXCR on the multiplex PCR reads; one entry per CDR3 protein. The sample contains almost 600,000 distinct CDR3 sequences, roughly 46% of which appear only once. Sequencing input: peripheral blood or thyroid tissue (not recorded which). The source of these receptors is a woman aged 18-30 years with Graves' hyperthyroidism. Both conserved end residues are part of each CDR3. D genes are given only for firm matches. Rows give clone size only sometimes, using once, few, many, or a class for an expanded clone.

>TRBJ1-2|TRBD1|TRBV20-1|NA
TGCAGTGCTTCCGGGACAGGAACCTATGGCTACACCTTC
CSASGTGTYGYTF
>TRBJ1-4|NA|TRBV7-2|many
TGTGCCAGCAGCCTGACGGGGGCGACAACTAATGAAAAACTGTTTTTT
CASSLTGATTNEKLFF
>TRBJ2-5|TRBD2|TRBV12-3/TRBV12-4|once
TGTGCCAGCAGGCACAGGACTAGCGGGACTGGGTTGAAAGAGACCCAGTACTTC
CASRHRTSGTGLKETQYF
>TRBJ1-5|NA|TRBV20-1|NA
TGCAGTGCTTATGGACAGTCAAGCAATCAGCCCCAGCATTTT
CSAYGQSSNQPQHF
>TRBJ1-2|NA|TRBV7-6|many
TGTGCCAGCAGCCCGACAGGCTTACTGGATGGCTACACCTTC
CASSPTGLLDGYTF
>TRBJ1-5|TRBD1|TRBV15|NA
TGTGCCACCAGCAGCCAACCCGGGACAGGGCTCGATCAGCCCCAGCATTTT
CATSSQPGTGLDQPQHF
>TRBJ2-2|NA|TRBV14|many
TGTGCCAGCAGCCAAGATCAGTGGACTGTGAACACCGGGGAGCTGTTTTTT
CASSQDQWTVNTGELFF
>TRBJ2-3|TRBD2|TRBV15|NA
TGTGCCACCAGCCCCCCGACGGTTGGCGGGAGGGATTTGGATACGCAGTATTTT
CATSPPTVGGRDLDTQYF
>TRBJ2-5|NA|TRBV11-2|many
TGTGCCAGCATTAAGGATTGGGGTGGTGAGACCCAGTACTTC
CASIKDWGGETQYF
>TRBJ2-7|TRBD2|TRBV20-1|NA
TGCAGTGCTAGAGGTCGGGAGGGGTCCTACGAGCAGTACTTC
CSARGREGSYEQYF
>TRBJ2-7|TRBD2|TRBV6-6|NA
TGTGCCAGCAGTTGCCGGACTAGCGGGAGAAGTTCCTACGAGCAGTACTTC
CASSCRTSGRSSYEQYF
>TRBJ1-4|NA|TRBV7-8|NA
TGTGCCAGCAGCTTAATACAGGGTTGGGTTCGAGGTGAAAAACTGTTTTTT
CASSLIQGWVRGEKLFF